This section outlines one T cell receptor beta chain sequence together with its context. With V trimmed by 4 bases and J by 1 base, 7 bases remained unmatched. Germline V lookup: CDR1 LGHNA, CDR2 YSLEER. The CDR3 sequence is 18 residues long. The sample belongs to a study of neoadjuvant anti-PD-1 for oral cavity cancer. At the level of the study: Most patients had three to four biweekly doses of 3 mg/kg nivolumab before resection.

Most PBMC samples had around 0.5 ug input DNA in six replicates. Clones were sequenced by immunoSEQ multiplex PCR, and TCRdb holds only the in-frame ones, with some missing. The sample gives over 30,000 clones, 85% to 90% of which show up once; 3.5% is in the top ten. This specimen was PBMCs, taken before nivolumab (anti-PD-1) treatment. The source is a person aged 35-79 years with oral cavity squamous cell carcinoma. The V call is TRBV4-3, the J call TRBJ2-3; the match to TRBD2 covers 14 bases. The CDR3 coding sequence is TGCGCCAGCAGCCTAGGACTAGCGGGGGGAACCGGCACAGATACGCAGTATTTT. As protein: CASSLGLAGGTGTDTQYF.